A single sample gave rise to the 3 T cell receptor beta chains below, sequenced in a study of blood T cells in healthy people across ages. Combining a sample-barcoded 5' primer with a J-beta primer mix, a second PCR ran for about 7 to 12 cycles. In TCRdb, the 5' RACE reads were re-called with MiXCR into one record per CDR3 protein. The repertoire has over a million distinct CDR3 sequences, less than 50% of them found once; the top ten carry around 18%. Material: blood. The receptors here all came from a woman aged 55 to 70 in good health.

This clonotype was seen at least ten times. This may arise from a read error, as a much more abundant clone is one base away. The gene calls are TRBV19 and TRBJ1-2; D unclear. Looked up from germline, CDR1 is LNHDA and CDR2 is SQIVND (reference sequence). CDR3 length: 12 residues. V was pared by 8 bases and J by 3 bases, with 10 bases between. The CDR3 coding sequence is TGTGCCAGTCGGCAGAGAGACTATGGCTACACCTTC. Amino acids: CASRQRDYGYTF.

This clonotype has at least ten counts. The V gene is TRBV2, the J gene TRBJ2-3; no firm D call. Trimming stripped 7 bases from V and 0 bases from J, with 14 bases between. This CDR3 has 15 residues. Germline loops: CDR1 SNHLY, CDR2 FYNNEI. The CDR3 region is CASKSLRLSTDTQYF. Here the CDR3 DNA reads TGTGCCAGCAAGTCGCTCCGACTTAGCACAGATACGCAGTATTTT.

This clonotype has only a few counts. V and J are TRBV3-1 and TRBJ2-5; 9 bases match TRBD1. The V segment lost 4 bases and the J segment 2 bases; nucleotides outside the gene matches: 5. The CDR3 has 15 amino acids. Germline CDR1 LGHDT, CDR2 YNNKEL (reference sequence). CDR3 region: CASSPGTGRQETQYF. The DNA of the CDR3 is TGTGCCAGCAGCCCTGGGACAGGGCGACAAGAGACCCAGTACTTC.